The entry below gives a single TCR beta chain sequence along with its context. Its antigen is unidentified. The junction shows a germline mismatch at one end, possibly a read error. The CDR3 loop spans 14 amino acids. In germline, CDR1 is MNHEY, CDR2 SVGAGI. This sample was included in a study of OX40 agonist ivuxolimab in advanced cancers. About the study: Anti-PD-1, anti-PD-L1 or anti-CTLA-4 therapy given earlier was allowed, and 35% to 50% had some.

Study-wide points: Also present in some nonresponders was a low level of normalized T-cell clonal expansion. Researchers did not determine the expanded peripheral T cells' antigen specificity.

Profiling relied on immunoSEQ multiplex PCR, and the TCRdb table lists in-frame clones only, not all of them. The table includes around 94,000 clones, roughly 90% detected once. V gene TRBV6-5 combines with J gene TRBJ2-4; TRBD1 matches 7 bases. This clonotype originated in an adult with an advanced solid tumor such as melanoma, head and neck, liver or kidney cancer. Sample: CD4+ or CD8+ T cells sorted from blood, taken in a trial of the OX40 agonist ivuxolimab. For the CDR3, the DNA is TGTGCCAGCAGCTACAGGGGAGCCCAAAACATTCAGTACTTC. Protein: CASSYRGAQNIQYF.